The rows below give T cell receptor beta chains drawn from one sample of a study of regulatory T cells in long-lasting Graves disease. TCRdb reprocessed the multiplex PCR reads via MiXCR and lists one record per CDR3 protein. Altogether fewer than 450,000 distinct CDR3 sequences are present, over 12% being singletons, with the ten largest covering approximately 8%. Another study also made use of these data, one on T cells in Graves' hyperthyroidism and ophthalmopathy.

The sample here was peripheral blood mononuclear cells (PBMCs), taken at new diagnosis, from a patient treated with antithyroid drugs. The receptors originated from a woman in her thirties or forties with Graves disease. Both conserved end residues are part of each CDR3. The D gene is left open where the match is weak. Rows may omit the clone size; those that give it use once, few, many or a size class.

clone_size: few; v_call: TRBV15; d_call: NA; j_call: TRBJ1-1; cdr3_nt: TGTGCCACCAGCAGAGCCAAGACAGGGAACACTGAAGCTTTCTTT; cdr3_aa: CATSRAKTGNTEAFF
clone_size: many; v_call: TRBV12-3/TRBV12-4; d_call: NA; j_call: TRBJ2-1; cdr3_nt: TGTGCCAGCAGTAGCGACAGCAATGAGCAGTTCTTC; cdr3_aa: CASSSDSNEQFF
clone_size: few; v_call: TRBV10-3; d_call: TRBD1; j_call: TRBJ1-2; cdr3_nt: TGTGCCATCAGTGTTGAGACAGGGAGCTATGGCTACACCTTC; cdr3_aa: CAISVETGSYGYTF
clone_size: NA; v_call: TRBV19; d_call: NA; j_call: TRBJ2-7; cdr3_nt: TGTGCCAGCACACTAGCCTATAGCTCCTACGAGCAGTACTTC; cdr3_aa: CASTLAYSSYEQYF
clone_size: few; v_call: TRBV30; d_call: TRBD2; j_call: TRBJ2-3; cdr3_nt: TGTGCCAGTAGGCAGCAGGCGGGGGGGACAGATACGCAGTATTTT; cdr3_aa: CASRQQAGGTDTQYF
clone_size: NA; v_call: TRBV6-1; d_call: TRBD1; j_call: TRBJ1-3; cdr3_nt: TGTGCCAGCCGAAAGCTACCGACAGGGGGAAGAGGAAACACCATATATTTT; cdr3_aa: CASRKLPTGGRGNTIYF
clone_size: NA; v_call: TRBV12-3/TRBV12-4; d_call: NA; j_call: TRBJ2-1; cdr3_nt: TGTGCCAGCTCACCAGGACATGAGGAGCGGTTCTTC; cdr3_aa: CASSPGHEERFF
clone_size: many; v_call: TRBV11-3; d_call: TRBD2; j_call: TRBJ2-3; cdr3_nt: TGTGCCAGCAGCTTTACACTAGCGGGAGGGCTGGCAGATACGCAGTATTTT; cdr3_aa: CASSFTLAGGLADTQYF
clone_size: many; v_call: TRBV6-1; d_call: NA; j_call: TRBJ2-5; cdr3_nt: TGTGCCAGCAGTGAATTCTGGGGGCAAGAGACCCAGTACTTC; cdr3_aa: CASSEFWGQETQYF
clone_size: many; v_call: TRBV9; d_call: NA; j_call: TRBJ2-1; cdr3_nt: TGTGCCAGCAGCGTAGCGGGGACCTTGGGGAATGAGCAGTTCTTC; cdr3_aa: CASSVAGTLGNEQFF
clone_size: few; v_call: TRBV7-9; d_call: NA; j_call: TRBJ2-1; cdr3_nt: TGTGCCAGCAGCTTAGAGGCCACACTCAATGAGCAGTTCTTC; cdr3_aa: CASSLEATLNEQFF
clone_size: few; v_call: TRBV11-3; d_call: TRBD2; j_call: TRBJ2-1; cdr3_nt: TGTGCCAGCAGCTCTGGGACTAGCGGGAGTCGGGATGAGCAGTTCTTC; cdr3_aa: CASSSGTSGSRDEQFF
clone_size: NA; v_call: TRBV6-1; d_call: TRBD2; j_call: TRBJ2-7; cdr3_nt: TGTGCCAGCAGCAAGTGGCCCTTAGCGGGACCCTCCTACGAGCAGTACTTC; cdr3_aa: CASSKWPLAGPSYEQYF
clone_size: many; v_call: TRBV6-1; d_call: TRBD2; j_call: TRBJ2-7; cdr3_nt: TGTGCCAGCAGCCTATATCTAGCGGGAGAGGACGAGCAGTACTTC; cdr3_aa: CASSLYLAGEDEQYF
clone_size: many; v_call: TRBV20-1; d_call: NA; j_call: TRBJ2-3; cdr3_nt: TGCAGTGCTAGAGAACAGGCCCGAAGGACGGATACGCAGTATTTT; cdr3_aa: CSAREQARRTDTQYF
clone_size: many; v_call: TRBV24-1; d_call: NA; j_call: TRBJ2-1; cdr3_nt: TGTGCCACCCCCCCTAGGCGAGCTCATACCTACAATGAGCAGTTCTTC; cdr3_aa: CATPPRRAHTYNEQFF
clone_size: many; v_call: TRBV15; d_call: TRBD2; j_call: TRBJ2-1; cdr3_nt: TGTGCCACCAGCAGAGTCGGGACTAGCGGGAGGGAGGACAATGAGCAGTTCTTC; cdr3_aa: CATSRVGTSGREDNEQFF
clone_size: NA; v_call: TRBV29-1; d_call: NA; j_call: TRBJ2-7; cdr3_nt: TGCAGCGTTGAGAGCGTCCTCAACTACGAGCAGTACTTC; cdr3_aa: CSVESVLNYEQYF
clone_size: many; v_call: TRBV6-2/TRBV6-3; d_call: TRBD2; j_call: TRBJ2-4; cdr3_nt: TGTGCCAGCAGCCCCGGGACTACTAATAGCCCATTAGCCAAAAACATTCAGTACTTC; cdr3_aa: CASSPGTTNSPLAKNIQYF
clone_size: many; v_call: TRBV11-3; d_call: TRBD2; j_call: TRBJ2-3; cdr3_nt: TGTGCCAGCAGCCCAAGGACTAGCGAAAGCACAGATACGCAGTATTTT; cdr3_aa: CASSPRTSESTDTQYF
clone_size: many; v_call: TRBV12-3/TRBV12-4; d_call: TRBD2; j_call: TRBJ2-7; cdr3_nt: TGTGCCAGCAGTTTTCTTCCCGGGACTAGCGGGGCACACTACGAGCAGTACTTC; cdr3_aa: CASSFLPGTSGAHYEQYF
clone_size: few; v_call: TRBV19; d_call: TRBD2; j_call: TRBJ2-3; cdr3_nt: TGTGCCAGTAGAACCCGGGGGGGAGGGGATACGCAGTATTTT; cdr3_aa: CASRTRGGGDTQYF
clone_size: many; v_call: TRBV30; d_call: NA; j_call: TRBJ2-5; cdr3_nt: TGTGCCTGGAGCCACCTAGAGACCCAGTACTTC; cdr3_aa: CAWSHLETQYF
clone_size: NA; v_call: TRBV5-1; d_call: NA; j_call: TRBJ2-7; cdr3_nt: TGCGCCAGCAGCTTGTACGGGTCGGGAGTCTCCTACGAGCAGTACTTC; cdr3_aa: CASSLYGSGVSYEQYF
clone_size: many; v_call: TRBV11-3; d_call: NA; j_call: TRBJ2-3; cdr3_nt: TGTGCCAGCAGCTCTTCCAGGCCTAGCACAGATACGCAGTATTTT; cdr3_aa: CASSSSRPSTDTQYF
clone_size: few; v_call: TRBV2; d_call: NA; j_call: TRBJ2-5; cdr3_nt: TGTGCCAGCAGGGGACTGGTACAAGAGACCCAGTACTTC; cdr3_aa: CASRGLVQETQYF
clone_size: few; v_call: TRBV3-1; d_call: TRBD1; j_call: TRBJ2-7; cdr3_nt: TGTGCCAGCAGCAGGGACAGAGGCCAGGAGCAGTACTTC; cdr3_aa: CASSRDRGQEQYF
clone_size: NA; v_call: TRBV6-1; d_call: TRBD2; j_call: TRBJ2-2; cdr3_nt: TGTGCCAGCAGTCCCGAGGAGCGGGACAACACCGGGGAGCTGTTTTTT; cdr3_aa: CASSPEERDNTGELFF
clone_size: many; v_call: TRBV5-1; d_call: NA; j_call: TRBJ2-5; cdr3_nt: TGCGCCAGCAGCTTGGCCCCCACAGGATATCAAGAGACCCAGTACTTC; cdr3_aa: CASSLAPTGYQETQYF
clone_size: few; v_call: TRBV19; d_call: TRBD1; j_call: TRBJ1-2; cdr3_nt: TGTGCCAGTAGTATAGACGGGACAGAGAACTATGGCTACACCTTC; cdr3_aa: CASSIDGTENYGYTF